This T cell receptor (beta chain) came from a study of blood T cells in healthy people across ages (dated by TCRdb to the mid-2010s). Looking at the study overall: In model experiments, roughly one uniquely barcoded TCR beta cDNA molecule per two T cells was captured by template switching. To track age-related changes in TCR beta repertoire diversity, the study relied on deep sequencing normalized with unique cDNA molecular identifiers. The donors were split into four age groups: young (average around 15 years), middle-aged (about 40), aged (about 62) and long-lived (over 75). Two additional independent replicas of 1 million unique cDNA reads from the same blood draw were analyzed for two donors (one aged 18 to 29 and one aged 80 or older). What the authors observed across the whole study: Bulk unsorted PBMC profiling prevented conclusive comparison of naive and antigen-experienced compartments. The long-lived group showed more naive CD4+ T cells, fewer expanded clones and increased TCR diversity than the aged group, suggesting age selection. Total diversity estimates from one million sequenced T cells were considered lower bounds and underestimates. A strong correlation was found between observed TCR beta diversity and the percentage of naive T cells measured by flow cytometry. As age increased, observed TCR beta diversity per million T cells dropped in a roughly linear way, and a significant reduction was already evident by age 40. The CMV infection status of donors was not known, potentially confounding age-related changes in expanded clonotypes.

This clonotype was seen only a few times. Its specific antigen is unknown. Its ends do not fully match the called genes, so a read error is possible. The donors were around 39 Caucasian individuals from Russia, aged about 6 to 95 years, who were systemically healthy. About 10 milliliters of peripheral blood were drawn from each donor into EDTA-treated Vacutainer tubes. Ficoll-Paque density-gradient centrifugation was used to isolate PBMCs, with at least 7 million per sample. Total RNA was extracted from PBMCs with Trizol reagent, with at least 5.5 micrograms obtained per sample. Naive CD45RAhigh/CD27high T cell percentages were measured by flow cytometry on a PBMC aliquot from every donor. The cysteine opens and the phenylalanine closes a CDR3 of 15 amino acids. Only CDR3 DNA is held: 45 bases, read in frame from base 1. CDR1 and CDR2 are read off the germline V gene (reference sequence) as SEHNR and FQNEAQ.

The library came from 5' RACE. TCRdb shows the sequencer as Illumina HiSeq 2500. The second PCR ran for about 6 to 12 cycles and used a J-beta primer mix along with a sample-barcoded 5' primer. A unique molecular identifier was introduced onto each TCR beta cDNA molecule by a template-switch 5' adaptor carrying 12 random nucleotides. Each sample yielded at least 2.5 million CDR3-containing paired-end reads. First-strand cDNA synthesis was performed from all RNA using the Mint cDNA synthesis kit, with priming by a TRBC-specific oligonucleotide. Following uracil-DNA glycosylase treatment, a first 18-cycle PCR with universal primers M1SS and BC2_uni_R was performed on all cDNA. Concerning the study's data processing: Normalization of each sample was performed by random selection of 1 million high-quality reads, each carrying a distinct molecular identifier. Instead of being binned into consensus sequences, reads with shared molecular identifiers were discarded. MiTCR, with a Q25 quality threshold and the strictest error-elimination algorithm, was used for CDR3 identification, clonotype clustering and error correction. Lower-bound total TCR beta diversity was estimated with a nonparametric unseen species model using Euler transformation. The public reads were quality trimmed at Q25 with fastp and then assembled into clones with MiXCR by TCRdb, keeping productive beta chains. Rows are unified per CDR3 protein, each entry keeping the most common DNA and genes. These V and J calls are TCRdb output, not the study's own analysis. This sample is represented by around 990,000 distinct CDR3 sequences; about 25% of them were singletons. The ten largest clones add up to less than 0.85% of the sample.

The same data also went into a second study, on T cells of mothers and their children. That second report states: Donors were nine systemically healthy Caucasian individuals: three mothers and their six children. cDNA synthesis consumed the entire amount of extracted RNA, loaded at about 1.6 ug RNA in each 15 ul reaction. In the second PCR, the M1S primer added sample barcodes and 2-4 random nucleotides. Over 8 million TCR beta CDR3 reads came from each mother, compared with some 3 million reads from each child. Thymic selection shapes the output of TCR recombination in a similar way in related and unrelated pairs, and inherited differences have a minor effect. Related mother-child pairs always showed normalized repertoire overlap that was slightly higher than in unrelated mother-child pairs, though the difference was never significant. With a sensitivity of approximately 100 clones per million clonotypes, no persistent microchimeric T cell clones were detected. To look for features that set related mother-child pairs apart from unrelated individuals, the researchers ran deep NGS to compare the TCR beta repertoires of mothers and children. The mean age was around 40 +/- 4 years for the mothers and about 10 +/- 4 years for the children. After adapter ligation with NEBNext reagents, the libraries were sequenced on Illumina HiSeq 2000 with 100+100 nt paired-end reads. To avoid cross-contamination, the mother libraries and the child libraries were prepared a month apart and sequenced in separate runs. For each donor, somewhere between about 450,000 and 2,200,000 distinct TCR beta clonotypes were identified. Naive TCR beta clonotypes were estimated from low-frequency clonotypes matched to each donor's FACS-determined naive share, without sorting.

The source of this sequence is a girl aged 2-10 years in good health. Rearrangement joined TRBV7-9 to TRBJ2-1; 12 bases in the middle match TRBD2. The specimen sequenced was blood. The nucleotide sequence is TGTGCCAGCAGCTCCTGGACTAGCGGGGACAATGAACAGTTCTTC. Its translation reads: CASSSWTSGDNEQFF. Here the CDR3 is joined to the reference TRBV7-9 and TRBJ2-1 genes, and the full variable domain is: DTGVSQNPRHKITKRGQNVTFRCDPISEHNRLYWYRQTLGQGPEFLTYFQNEAQLEKSRLLSDRFSAERPKGSFSTLEIQRTEQGDSAMYLCASSSWTSGDNEQFFGPGTRLTVL.